The rows below give T cell receptor beta chains drawn from one sample of a study of blood T cell repertoires in COVID-19. Only in-frame clones appear in the TCRdb table, and some are missing; sequencing was by immunoSEQ multiplex PCR. The sample comprises about 300,000 clones, approximately 90% of which are singletons, and roughly 5.9% rests with the top ten. Sequencing was performed on peripheral blood. Source of these receptors: a woman between 50 and 59 years old with COVID-19, enrolled during active disease. CDR3s include the opening cysteine and the closing phenylalanine or tryptophan. A D gene is named only where the DNA matches it firmly. Part of the rows lack a size; the others show once, few, many or a class for expanded clones.

>.|TRBD1|TRBJ2-7|TRBV30
CACKDGTGSYEQYF
TGTGCCTGCAAAGACGGGACAGGGAGTTACGAGCAGTACTTC
>.|.|TRBJ1-1|TRBV5-6
CASSLVTGQAFF
TGTGCCAGCAGCTTGGTAACAGGGCAAGCTTTCTTT
>.|.|TRBJ1-3|TRBV7-9
CASSPRRTATISGNTIYF
TGTGCCAGCAGCCCTCGCCGGACTGCGACCATCTCTGGAAACACCATATATTTT
>.|TRBD1|TRBJ1-1|TRBV11-1
CASSLNHRGGTEAFF
TGTGCCAGCAGCTTAAACCACAGGGGAGGAACTGAAGCTTTCTTT
>.|.|TRBJ2-3|TRBV6-6
CASSYRRDSPGDTQYF
TGTGCCAGCAGTTACCGCCGGGACTCCCCCGGAGATACGCAGTATTTT
>.|.|TRBJ2-7|TRBV4-2
CASSQELDRLFSYEQYF
TGTGCCAGCAGCCAAGAACTGGACAGACTTTTTTCCTACGAGCAGTACTTC
>.|.|TRBJ1-1|TRBV29-1
CSVVDTGVNTEAFF
TGCAGCGTTGTCGACACAGGAGTGAACACTGAAGCTTTCTTT
>.|.|TRBJ1-3|TRBV5-4
CASSLDRTTISGNTIYF
TGTGCCAGCAGCTTGGATCGGACAACCATCTCTGGAAACACCATATATTTT
>.|.|TRBJ2-1|TRBV7-9
CASSLASRTYNEQFF
TGTGCCAGCAGCTTAGCGTCTAGAACTTACAATGAGCAGTTCTTC
>.|.|TRBJ1-1|TRBV2
CASSERREFEAFF
TGTGCCAGCAGTGAAAGGAGGGAATTCGAAGCTTTCTTT
>few|TRBD2|TRBJ2-1|TRBV5-6
CASSPLPSGRVNEQFF
TGTGCCAGCAGTCCCCTTCCTAGCGGGAGGGTAAATGAGCAGTTCTTC
>.|.|TRBJ1-1|TRBV18
CASSPSLGTYTEAFF
TGTGCCAGCTCACCCTCCTTGGGGACTTACACTGAAGCTTTCTTT
>.|TRBD2|TRBJ2-1|TRBV5-1
CASSGGAGGPTEQFF
TGCGCCAGCAGCGGAGGAGCGGGAGGGCCCACTGAGCAGTTCTTC
>.|TRBD2|TRBJ2-1|TRBV27
CASSLTGGIEQFF
TGTGCCAGCAGTTTAACGGGGGGGATTGAGCAGTTCTTC
>.|.|TRBJ2-4|TRBV12-5
CAKSRGQVKNIQYF
TGTGCTAAATCTAGGGGTCAAGTCAAAAACATTCAGTACTTC
>.|TRBD1|TRBJ2-3|TRBV7-9
CASSPRYRGRGLTDTQYF
TGTGCCAGCAGCCCCAGATACAGGGGGCGAGGGCTCACAGATACGCAGTATTTT
>.|TRBD1|TRBJ2-3|TRBV5-1
CASSPGTGALLTDTQYF
TGCGCCAGCAGCCCCGGGACAGGGGCTCTACTCACAGATACGCAGTATTTT
>.|TRBD2|TRBJ2-7|TRBV24-1
CATSDSKTIREAAQGYEQYF
TGTGCCACCAGTGATTCAAAAACCATCCGGGAGGCAGCGCAGGGCTACGAGCAGTACTTC
>.|.|TRBJ1-2|TRBV12-3/TRBV12-4
CASGRDTNYGYTF
TGTGCCAGCGGGCGGGATACTAACTATGGCTACACCTTC
>.|TRBD2|TRBJ2-2|TRBV12-5
CASGLVSSGVNTGELFF
TGTGCTAGTGGTTTGGTATCCAGCGGGGTTAACACCGGGGAGCTGTTTTTT
>.|TRBD1|TRBJ1-5|TRBV12-5
CASGKGQFSNQPQHF
TGTGCTAGTGGTAAGGGACAGTTCAGCAATCAGCCCCAGCATTTT
>.|TRBD2|TRBJ2-1|TRBV29-1
CSVVTGTRVGNEQFF
TGCAGCGTCGTTACCGGGACTAGAGTTGGCAATGAGCAGTTCTTC